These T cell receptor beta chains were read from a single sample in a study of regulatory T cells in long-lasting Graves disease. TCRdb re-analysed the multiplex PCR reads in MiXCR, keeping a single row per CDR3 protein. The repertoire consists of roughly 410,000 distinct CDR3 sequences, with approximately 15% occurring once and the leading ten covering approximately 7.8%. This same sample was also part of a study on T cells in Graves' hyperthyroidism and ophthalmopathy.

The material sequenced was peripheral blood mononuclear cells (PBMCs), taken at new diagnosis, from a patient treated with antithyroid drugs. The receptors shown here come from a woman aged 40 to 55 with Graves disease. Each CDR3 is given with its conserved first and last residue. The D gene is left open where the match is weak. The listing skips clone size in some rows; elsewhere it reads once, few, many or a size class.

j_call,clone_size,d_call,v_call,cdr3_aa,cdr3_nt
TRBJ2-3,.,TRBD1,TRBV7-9,CASSRTGTSTDTQYF,TGTGCCAGCAGCCGGACAGGGACTAGCACAGATACGCAGTATTTT
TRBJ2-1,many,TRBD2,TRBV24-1,CATSSRLAGSNEQFF,TGTGCCACCAGTTCTCGTCTAGCGGGATCTAATGAGCAGTTCTTC
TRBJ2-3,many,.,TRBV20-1,CSARDFRTDTQYF,TGCAGTGCTAGAGATTTTCGCACAGATACGCAGTATTTT
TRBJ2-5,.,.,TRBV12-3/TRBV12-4,CASSRIWTANYRETQYF,TGTGCCAGCAGCCGAATATGGACAGCTAATTATAGGGAGACCCAGTACTTC
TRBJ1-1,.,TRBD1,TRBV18,CASSLAQGTEAFF,TGTGCCAGCTCACTCGCACAGGGGACTGAAGCTTTCTTT
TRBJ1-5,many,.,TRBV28,CASRGNGGNQPQHF,TGTGCCAGCAGGGGAAACGGCGGCAATCAGCCCCAGCATTTT
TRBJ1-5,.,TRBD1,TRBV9,CASSVGQGEQPQHF,TGTGCCAGCAGCGTCGGACAGGGGGAACAGCCCCAGCATTTT
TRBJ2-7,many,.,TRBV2,CASEGLSYEQYF,TGTGCCAGTGAAGGGTTGTCCTACGAGCAGTACTTC
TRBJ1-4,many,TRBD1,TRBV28,CASRGDRGREKLFF,TGTGCCAGCAGGGGGGACAGGGGAAGGGAAAAACTGTTTTTT
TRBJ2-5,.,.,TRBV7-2,CASSLDPTKETQHF,TGTGCCAGCAGCTTAGATCCTACCAAAGAGACCCAGCACTTC
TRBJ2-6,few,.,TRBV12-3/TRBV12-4,CASSPQVGFGVDSSGANVLTF,TGTGCCAGCAGTCCCCAAGTTGGATTCGGGGTGGACTCCTCTGGGGCCAACGTCCTGACTTTC
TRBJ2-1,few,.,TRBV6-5,CASSSGVEQFF,TGTGCCAGCAGTTCAGGGGTTGAGCAGTTCTTC
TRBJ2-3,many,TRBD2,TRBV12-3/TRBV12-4,CASSASGPSTDTQYF,TGTGCCAGCAGCGCTAGCGGGCCAAGCACAGATACGCAGTATTTT
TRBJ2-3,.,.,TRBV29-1,CSAERDPATDTQYF,TGCAGCGCCGAAAGGGACCCCGCCACAGATACGCAGTATTTT
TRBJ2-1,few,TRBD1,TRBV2,CASSYPTGESSYNEQFF,TGTGCCAGCAGTTATCCTACAGGGGAGAGCTCCTACAATGAGCAGTTCTTC
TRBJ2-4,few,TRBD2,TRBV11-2,CASSLGGRFEENIQYF,TGTGCCAGCAGCTTGGGCGGGAGGTTTGAGGAAAACATTCAGTACTTC
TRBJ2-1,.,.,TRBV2,CASSAGTALTSGETQFF,TGTGCCAGCAGTGCCGGGACAGCCTTGACTAGTGGAGAGACCCAGTTCTTC
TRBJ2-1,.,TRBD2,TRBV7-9,CASSPTSGRAYWNEQFF,TGTGCCAGCAGCCCGACTAGCGGGAGAGCCTACTGGAATGAGCAGTTCTTC
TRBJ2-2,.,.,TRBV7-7,CASSPTRQPLAAGELFF,TGTGCTAGCAGCCCGACGAGACAGCCTTTGGCGGCCGGGGAGCTGTTTTTT
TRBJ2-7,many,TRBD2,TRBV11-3,CASSLLAATSYEQYF,TGTGCCAGCAGCTTACTAGCGGCAACTTCCTACGAGCAGTACTTC